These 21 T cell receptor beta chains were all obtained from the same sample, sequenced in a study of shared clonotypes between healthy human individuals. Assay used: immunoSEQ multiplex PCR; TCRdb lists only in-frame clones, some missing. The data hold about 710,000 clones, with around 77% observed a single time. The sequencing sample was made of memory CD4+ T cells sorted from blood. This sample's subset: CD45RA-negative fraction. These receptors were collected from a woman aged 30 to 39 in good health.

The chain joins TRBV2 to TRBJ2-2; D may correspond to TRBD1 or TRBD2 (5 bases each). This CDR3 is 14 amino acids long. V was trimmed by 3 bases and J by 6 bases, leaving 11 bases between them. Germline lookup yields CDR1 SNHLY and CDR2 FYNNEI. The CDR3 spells CASSDYGTPGELFF. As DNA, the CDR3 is TGTGCCAGCAGTGATTACGGGACCCCCGGGGAGCTGTTTTTT.

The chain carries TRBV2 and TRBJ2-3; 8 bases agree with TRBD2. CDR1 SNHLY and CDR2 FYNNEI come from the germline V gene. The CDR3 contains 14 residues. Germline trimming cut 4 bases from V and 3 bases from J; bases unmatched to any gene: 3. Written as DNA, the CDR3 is TGTGCCAGCAGTGCTACTAGCGGAACAGATACGCAGTATTTT. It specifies CASSATSGTDTQYF.

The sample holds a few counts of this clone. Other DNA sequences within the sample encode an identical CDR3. The CDR3 region has the DNA TGTGCCAGCGGTAGTAACTATGGCTACACCTTC. The encoded protein is CASGSNYGYTF. This chain joins TRBV28 and TRBJ1-2; D call uncertain. Deletions cut 8 bases from V and 1 base from J, with 5 bases between. The CDR3 runs 11 residues. The V gene's germline CDR1 is MDHEN and CDR2 SYDVKM.

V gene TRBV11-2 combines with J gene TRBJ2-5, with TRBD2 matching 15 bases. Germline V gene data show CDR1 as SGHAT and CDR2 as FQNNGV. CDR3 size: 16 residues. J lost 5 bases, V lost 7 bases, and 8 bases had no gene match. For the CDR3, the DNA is TGTGCCAGCAACCTGGGACTAGCGGGAGGTTGGGAGACCCAGTACTTC. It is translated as CASNLGLAGGWETQYF. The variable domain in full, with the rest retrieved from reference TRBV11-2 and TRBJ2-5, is EAGVAQSPRYKIIEKRQSVAFWCNPISGHATLYWYQQILGQGPKLLIQFQNNGVVDDSQLPKDRFSAERLKGVDSTLKIQPAKLEDSAVYLCASNLGLAGGWETQYFGPGTRLLVL.

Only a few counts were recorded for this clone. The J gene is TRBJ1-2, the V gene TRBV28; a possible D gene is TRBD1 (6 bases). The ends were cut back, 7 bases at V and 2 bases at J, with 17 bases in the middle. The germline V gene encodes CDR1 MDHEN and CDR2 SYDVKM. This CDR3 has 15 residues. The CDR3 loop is CASTIRGGLNYGYTF. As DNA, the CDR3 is TGTGCCAGCACTATTAGGGGGGGGCTAAACTATGGCTACACCTTC.

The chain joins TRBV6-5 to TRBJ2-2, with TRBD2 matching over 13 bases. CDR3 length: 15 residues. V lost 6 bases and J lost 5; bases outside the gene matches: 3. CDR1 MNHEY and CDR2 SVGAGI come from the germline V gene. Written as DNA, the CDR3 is TGTGCCAGCAGAAAGACTAGCGGGAGGACCGGGGAGCTGTTTTTT. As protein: CASRKTSGRTGELFF.

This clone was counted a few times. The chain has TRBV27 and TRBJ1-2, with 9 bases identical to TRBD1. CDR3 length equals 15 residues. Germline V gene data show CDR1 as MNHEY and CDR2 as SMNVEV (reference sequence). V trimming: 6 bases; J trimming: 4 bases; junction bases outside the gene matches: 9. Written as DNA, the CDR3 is TGTGCCAGCAGCCCGACAGGGGGGCCCCTCTATGGCTACACCTTC. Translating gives CASSPTGGPLYGYTF.

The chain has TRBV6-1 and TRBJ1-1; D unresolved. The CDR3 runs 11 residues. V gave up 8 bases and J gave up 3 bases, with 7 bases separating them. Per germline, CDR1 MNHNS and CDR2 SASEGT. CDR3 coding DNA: TGTGCCAGCTTAGAAGACACTGAAGCTTTCTTT. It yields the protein CASLEDTEAFF.

The CDR3 is CASSATGELFF. The DNA of the CDR3 is TGTGCCAGCTCGGCCACCGGGGAGCTGTTTTTT. This chain uses TRBV28 with TRBJ2-2; the D is unclear. The CDR3 is 11 amino acids. CDR1 is MDHEN and CDR2 is SYDVKM in the germline V gene. Trimming took 8 bases from V and 4 from J, leaving 5 bases between them.

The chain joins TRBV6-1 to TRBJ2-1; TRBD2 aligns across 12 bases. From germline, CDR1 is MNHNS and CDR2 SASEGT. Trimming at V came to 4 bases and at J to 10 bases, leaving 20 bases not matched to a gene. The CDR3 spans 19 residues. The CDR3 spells CASSGNWLAGGRPLEEQFF. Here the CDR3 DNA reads TGTGCCAGCAGTGGAAACTGGCTAGCGGGAGGGCGACCTTTGGAGGAGCAGTTCTTC.

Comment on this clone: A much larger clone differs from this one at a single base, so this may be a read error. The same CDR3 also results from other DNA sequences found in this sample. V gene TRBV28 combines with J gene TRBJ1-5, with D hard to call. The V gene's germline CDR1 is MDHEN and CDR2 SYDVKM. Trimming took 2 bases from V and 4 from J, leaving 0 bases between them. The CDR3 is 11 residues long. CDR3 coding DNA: TGTGCCAGCAGTTTAAATCAGCCCCAGCATTTT. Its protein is CASSLNQPQHF.

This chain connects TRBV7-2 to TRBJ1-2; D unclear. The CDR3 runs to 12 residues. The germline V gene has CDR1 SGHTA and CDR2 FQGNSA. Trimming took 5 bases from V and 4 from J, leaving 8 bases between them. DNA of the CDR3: TGTGCCAGCAGCCCTCAGTCCTATGGCTACACCTTC. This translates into CASSPQSYGYTF.

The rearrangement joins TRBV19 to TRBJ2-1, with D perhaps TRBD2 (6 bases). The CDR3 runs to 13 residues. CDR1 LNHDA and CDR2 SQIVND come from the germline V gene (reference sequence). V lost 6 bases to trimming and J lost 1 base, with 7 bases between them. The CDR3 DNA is TGTGCCAGTAGCGGGAGATCCTACAATGAGCAGTTCTTC. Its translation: CASSGRSYNEQFF.

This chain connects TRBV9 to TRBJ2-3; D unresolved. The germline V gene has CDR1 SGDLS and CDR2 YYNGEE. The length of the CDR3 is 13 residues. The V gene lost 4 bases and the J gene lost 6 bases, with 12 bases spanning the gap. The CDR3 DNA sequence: TGTGCCAGCAGCCTTCGCCCGCCGGATACGCAGTATTTT. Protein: CASSLRPPDTQYF.

This chain's CDR3 is CASSLAGQGLAEQYF. Here the CDR3 DNA reads TGCGCCAGCAGCTTGGCGGGACAGGGGCTAGCCGAGCAGTACTTC. V is TRBV5-1 and J is TRBJ2-7, with 10 bases that match TRBD1. This CDR3 comprises 15 residues. Per the germline V gene, CDR1 is SGHRS and CDR2 is YFSETQ. The ends lost 0 bases at V and 6 bases at J; junction bases unmatched: 6.

The CDR3 sequence: CASSYSALQPQHF. In DNA form, the CDR3 reads TGTGCCAGCAGTTACTCGGCACTTCAGCCCCAGCATTTT. This rearrangement joins TRBV6-6 to TRBJ1-5; D is undetermined. CDR3 size: 13 residues. CDR1 MNHNY and CDR2 SVGAGI come from the germline V gene (reference sequence). The V end lost 0 bases, the J end lost 6 bases, and 6 bases lay between the germline ends.

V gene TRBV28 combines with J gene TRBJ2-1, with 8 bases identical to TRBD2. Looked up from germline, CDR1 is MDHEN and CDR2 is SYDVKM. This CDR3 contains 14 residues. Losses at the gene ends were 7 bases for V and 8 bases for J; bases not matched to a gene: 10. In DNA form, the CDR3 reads TGTGCCAGCATGGCCAGCGGGAGATTCGATGAGCAGTTCTTC. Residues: CASMASGRFDEQFF.

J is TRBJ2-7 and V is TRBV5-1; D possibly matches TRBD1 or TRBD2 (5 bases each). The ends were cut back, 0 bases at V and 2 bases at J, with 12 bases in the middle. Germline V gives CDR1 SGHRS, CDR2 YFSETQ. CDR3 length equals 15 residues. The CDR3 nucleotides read TGCGCCAGCAGCTTGGCCCACGGGACCACCTACGAGCAGTACTTC. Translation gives CASSLAHGTTYEQYF.

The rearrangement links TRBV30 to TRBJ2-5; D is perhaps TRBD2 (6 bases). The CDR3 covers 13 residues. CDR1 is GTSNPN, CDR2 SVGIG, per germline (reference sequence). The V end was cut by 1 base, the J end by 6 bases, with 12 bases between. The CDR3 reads CAWSDGSGKTQYF. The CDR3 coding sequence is TGTGCCTGGAGTGACGGGAGCGGAAAGACCCAGTACTTC.

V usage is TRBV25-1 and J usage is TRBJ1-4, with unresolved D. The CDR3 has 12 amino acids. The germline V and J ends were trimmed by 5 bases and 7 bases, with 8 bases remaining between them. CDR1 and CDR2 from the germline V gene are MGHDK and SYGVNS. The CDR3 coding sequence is TGTGCCAGCAGTAGGGTTGGTGAAAAACTGTTTTTT. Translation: CASSRVGEKLFF.

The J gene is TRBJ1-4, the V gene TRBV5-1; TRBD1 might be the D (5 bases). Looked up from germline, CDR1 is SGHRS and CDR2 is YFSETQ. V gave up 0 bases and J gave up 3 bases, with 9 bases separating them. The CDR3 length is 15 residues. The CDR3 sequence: CASSLAVGANEKLFF. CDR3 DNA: TGCGCCAGCAGCTTGGCCGTGGGGGCTAATGAAAAACTGTTTTTT.